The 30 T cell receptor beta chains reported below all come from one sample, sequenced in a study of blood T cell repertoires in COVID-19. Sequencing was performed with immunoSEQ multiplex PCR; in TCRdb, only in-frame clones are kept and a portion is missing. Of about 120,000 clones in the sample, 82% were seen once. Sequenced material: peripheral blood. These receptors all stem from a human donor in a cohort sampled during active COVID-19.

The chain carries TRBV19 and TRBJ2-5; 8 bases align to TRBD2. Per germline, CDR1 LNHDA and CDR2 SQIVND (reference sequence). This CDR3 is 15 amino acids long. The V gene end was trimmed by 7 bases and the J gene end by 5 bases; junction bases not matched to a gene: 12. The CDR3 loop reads CASNQPGTGGETQYF. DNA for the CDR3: TGTGCCAGTAACCAACCCGGGACGGGGGGGGAGACCCAGTACTTC.

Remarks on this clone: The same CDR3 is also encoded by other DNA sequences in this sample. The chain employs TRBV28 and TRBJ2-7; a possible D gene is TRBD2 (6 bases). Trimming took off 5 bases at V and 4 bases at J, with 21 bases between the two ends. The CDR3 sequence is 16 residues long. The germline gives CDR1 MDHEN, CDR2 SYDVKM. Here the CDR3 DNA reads TGTGCCAGCAGTCCCCTTGTGGGCCGGGGGTTATACGAGCAGTACTTC. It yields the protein CASSPLVGRGLYEQYF.

CDR3 in amino acids: CASRSQGETQYF. CDR3 coding DNA: TGTGCCAGCCGCAGTCAGGGAGAGACCCAGTACTTC. The chain joins TRBV2 to TRBJ2-5, with TRBD1 as a possible D gene (5 bases). There are 12 residues in the CDR3. Germline V CDR1 and CDR2: SNHLY, FYNNEI. Trimming cost V 8 bases and J 4 bases, with 11 bases left between them.

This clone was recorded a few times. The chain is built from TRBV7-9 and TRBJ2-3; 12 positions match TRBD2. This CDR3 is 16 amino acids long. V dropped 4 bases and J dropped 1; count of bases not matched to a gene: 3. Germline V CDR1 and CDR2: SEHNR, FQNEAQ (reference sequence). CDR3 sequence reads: CASSSGLAGRTDTQYF. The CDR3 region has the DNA TGTGCCAGCAGCTCAGGACTAGCGGGACGCACAGATACGCAGTATTTT.

The CDR3 bases are TGCGCCAGCAGCTTGGATGCCGGACTAGCGGGTTCCAATGAGCAGTTCTTC. The encoded protein is CASSLDAGLAGSNEQFF. This chain connects TRBV5-1 to TRBJ2-1; TRBD2 aligns across 11 bases. The CDR3 loop spans 17 amino acids. V lost 0 bases, J lost 6 bases, and 8 bases stayed unmatched. Looked up from germline, CDR1 is SGHRS and CDR2 is YFSETQ. Based on the CDR3 plus reference TRBV5-1 and TRBJ2-1, the full variable domain is KAGVTQTPRYLIKTRGQQVTLSCSPISGHRSVSWYQQTPGQGLQFLFEYFSETQRNKGNFPGRFSGRQFSNSRSEMNVSTLELGDSALYLCASSLDAGLAGSNEQFFGPGTRLTVL.

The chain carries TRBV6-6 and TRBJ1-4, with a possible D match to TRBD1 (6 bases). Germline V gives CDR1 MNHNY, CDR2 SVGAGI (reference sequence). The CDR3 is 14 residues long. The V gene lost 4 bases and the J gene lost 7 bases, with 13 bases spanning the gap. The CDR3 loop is CASSSQGWSEKLFF. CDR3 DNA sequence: TGTGCCAGCAGTTCACAGGGTTGGAGTGAAAAACTGTTTTTT.

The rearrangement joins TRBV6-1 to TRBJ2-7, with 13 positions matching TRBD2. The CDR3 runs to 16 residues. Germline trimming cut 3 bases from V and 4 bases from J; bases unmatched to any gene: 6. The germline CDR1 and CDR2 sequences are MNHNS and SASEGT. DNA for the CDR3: TGTGCCAGCAGTGATATGGGGACTAGCGGGGAATACGAGCAGTACTTC. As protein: CASSDMGTSGEYEQYF.

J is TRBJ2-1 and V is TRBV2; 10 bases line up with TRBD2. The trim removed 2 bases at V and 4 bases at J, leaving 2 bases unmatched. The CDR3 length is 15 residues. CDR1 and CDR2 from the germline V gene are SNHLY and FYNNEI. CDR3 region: CASSELAGVYNEQFF. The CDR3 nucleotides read TGTGCCAGCAGTGAACTAGCGGGGGTGTACAATGAGCAGTTCTTC.

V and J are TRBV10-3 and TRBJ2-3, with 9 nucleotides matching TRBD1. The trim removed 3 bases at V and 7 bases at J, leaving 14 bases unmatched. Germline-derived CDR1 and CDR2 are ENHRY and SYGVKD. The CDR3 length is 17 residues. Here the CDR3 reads CAISDFLGTGTGNTQYF. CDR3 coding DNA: TGTGCCATCAGTGATTTTCTAGGGACAGGGACGGGAAATACGCAGTATTTT.

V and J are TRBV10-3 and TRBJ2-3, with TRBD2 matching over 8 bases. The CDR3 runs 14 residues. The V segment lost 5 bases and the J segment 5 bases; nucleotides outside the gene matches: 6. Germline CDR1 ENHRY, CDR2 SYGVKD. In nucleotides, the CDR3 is TGTGCCATCAGTCGGGGGGGGGCTGGAGATACGCAGTATTTT. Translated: CAISRGGAGDTQYF.

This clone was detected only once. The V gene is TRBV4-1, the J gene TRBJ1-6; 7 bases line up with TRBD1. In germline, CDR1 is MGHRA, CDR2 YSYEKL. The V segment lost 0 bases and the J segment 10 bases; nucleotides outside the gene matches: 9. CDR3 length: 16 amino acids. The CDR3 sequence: CASSQEGQSFGSPLHF. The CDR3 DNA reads TGCGCCAGCAGCCAAGAGGGACAGAGTTTCGGCTCACCCCTCCACTTT.

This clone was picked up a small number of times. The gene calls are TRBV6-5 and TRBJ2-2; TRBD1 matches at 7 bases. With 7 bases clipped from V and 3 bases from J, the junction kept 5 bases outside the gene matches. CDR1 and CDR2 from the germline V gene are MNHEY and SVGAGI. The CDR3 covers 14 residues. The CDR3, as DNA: TGTGCCAGCACGTCGGGACAGCACACCGGGGAGCTGTTTTTT. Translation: CASTSGQHTGELFF.

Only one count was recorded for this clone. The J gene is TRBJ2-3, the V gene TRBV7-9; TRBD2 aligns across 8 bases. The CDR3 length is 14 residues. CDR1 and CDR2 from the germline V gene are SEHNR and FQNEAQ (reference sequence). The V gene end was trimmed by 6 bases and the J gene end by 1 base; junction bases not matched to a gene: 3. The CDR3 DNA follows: TGTGCCAGCAGTGACGGGGGGGGCACAGATACGCAGTATTTT. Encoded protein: CASSDGGGTDTQYF.

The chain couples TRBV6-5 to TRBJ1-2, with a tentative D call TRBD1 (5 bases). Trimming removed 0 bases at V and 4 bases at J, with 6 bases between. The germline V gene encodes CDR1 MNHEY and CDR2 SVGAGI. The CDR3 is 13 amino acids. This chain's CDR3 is CASSYSGGYGYTF. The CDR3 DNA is TGTGCCAGCAGTTACTCGGGGGGCTATGGCTACACCTTC.

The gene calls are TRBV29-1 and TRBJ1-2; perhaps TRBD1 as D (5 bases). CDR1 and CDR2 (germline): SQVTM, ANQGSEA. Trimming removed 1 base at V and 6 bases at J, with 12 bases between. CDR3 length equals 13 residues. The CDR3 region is CSVEGRVRDGYTF. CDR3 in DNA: TGCAGCGTTGAAGGCAGGGTTCGAGATGGCTACACCTTC.

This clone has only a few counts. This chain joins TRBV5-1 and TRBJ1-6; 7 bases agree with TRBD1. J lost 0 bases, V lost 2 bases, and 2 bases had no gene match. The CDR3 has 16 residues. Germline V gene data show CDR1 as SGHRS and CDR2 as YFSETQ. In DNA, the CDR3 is TGCGCCAGCAGCTTAGGGGACAGCTCCTATAATTCACCCCTCCACTTT. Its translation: CASSLGDSSYNSPLHF.

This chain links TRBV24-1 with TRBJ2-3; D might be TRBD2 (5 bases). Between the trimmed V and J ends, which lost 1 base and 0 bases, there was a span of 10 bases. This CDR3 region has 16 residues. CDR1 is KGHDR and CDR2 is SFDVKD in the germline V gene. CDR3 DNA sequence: TGTGCCACCAGTGATTTTGGACTCACTAGCACAGATACGCAGTATTTT. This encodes CATSDFGLTSTDTQYF.

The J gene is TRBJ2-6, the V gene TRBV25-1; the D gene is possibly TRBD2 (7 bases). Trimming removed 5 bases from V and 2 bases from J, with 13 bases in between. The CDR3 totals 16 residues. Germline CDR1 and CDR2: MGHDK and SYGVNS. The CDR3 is CASSRGALPGANVLTF. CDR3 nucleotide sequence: TGTGCCAGCAGTCGGGGGGCGCTTCCTGGGGCCAACGTCCTGACTTTC.

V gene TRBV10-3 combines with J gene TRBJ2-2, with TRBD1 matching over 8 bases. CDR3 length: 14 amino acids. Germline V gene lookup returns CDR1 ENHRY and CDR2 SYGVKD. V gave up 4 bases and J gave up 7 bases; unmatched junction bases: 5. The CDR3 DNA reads TGTGCCATCAGTGGGACAGGGAACGGCGGGGAGCTGTTTTTT. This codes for CAISGTGNGGELFF.

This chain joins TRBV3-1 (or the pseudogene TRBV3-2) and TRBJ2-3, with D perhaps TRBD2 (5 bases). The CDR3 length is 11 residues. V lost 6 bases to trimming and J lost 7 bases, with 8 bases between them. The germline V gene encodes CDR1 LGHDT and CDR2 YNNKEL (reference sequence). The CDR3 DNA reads TGTGCCAGCAGTAGCGAGTATACGCAGTATTTT. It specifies CASSSEYTQYF.

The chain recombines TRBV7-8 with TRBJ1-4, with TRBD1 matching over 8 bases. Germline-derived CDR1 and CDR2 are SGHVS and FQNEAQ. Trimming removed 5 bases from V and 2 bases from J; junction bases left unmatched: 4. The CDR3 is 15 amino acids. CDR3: CASSTTGATNEKLFF. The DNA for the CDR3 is TGTGCCAGCAGCACGACAGGGGCCACTAATGAAAAACTGTTTTTT.

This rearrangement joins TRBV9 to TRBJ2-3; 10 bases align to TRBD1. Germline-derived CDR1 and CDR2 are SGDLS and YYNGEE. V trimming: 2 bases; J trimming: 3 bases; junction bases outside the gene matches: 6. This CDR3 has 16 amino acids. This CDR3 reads CASSVTGGLTTDTQYF. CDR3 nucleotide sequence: TGTGCCAGCAGCGTGACAGGGGGCCTCACTACAGATACGCAGTATTTT.

The CDR3 DNA reads as TGTGCCAGTAGTCCGACAGGGTGGACAGATACGCAGTATTTT. Translating gives CASSPTGWTDTQYF. The chain joins TRBV19 to TRBJ2-3; 7 bases align to TRBD1. Looked up from germline, CDR1 is LNHDA and CDR2 is SQIVND (reference sequence). V shed 5 bases and J 3 bases; nucleotides not matched to a gene: 5. The CDR3 consists of 14 residues.

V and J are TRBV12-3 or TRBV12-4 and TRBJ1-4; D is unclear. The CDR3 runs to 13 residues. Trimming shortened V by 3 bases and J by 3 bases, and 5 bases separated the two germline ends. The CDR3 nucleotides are TGTGCCAGCAGTTTCGGTTCTAATGAAAAACTGTTTTTT. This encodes CASSFGSNEKLFF.

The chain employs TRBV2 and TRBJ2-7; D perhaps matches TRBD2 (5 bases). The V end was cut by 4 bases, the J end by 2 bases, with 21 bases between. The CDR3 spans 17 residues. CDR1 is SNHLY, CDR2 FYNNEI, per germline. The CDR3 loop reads CASSAGMAIDRPYEQYF. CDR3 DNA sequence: TGTGCCAGCAGTGCGGGGATGGCTATCGACCGTCCCTACGAGCAGTACTTC.

The CDR3 loop is CASSPVTGFSNEQFF. CDR3 DNA sequence: TGTGCCAGCAGCCCAGTTACAGGGTTCTCCAATGAGCAGTTCTTC. The chain recombines TRBV5-8 with TRBJ2-1; maybe TRBD1 (6 bases). V gave up 4 bases and J gave up 6 bases, with 17 bases separating them. The CDR3 spans 15 residues. Germline CDR1 is SGHTS and CDR2 is YDEGEE.

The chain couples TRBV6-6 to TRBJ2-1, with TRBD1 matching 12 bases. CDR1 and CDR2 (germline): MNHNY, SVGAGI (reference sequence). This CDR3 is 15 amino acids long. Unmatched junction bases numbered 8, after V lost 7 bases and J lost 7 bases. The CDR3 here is CASMNSGQGANEQFF. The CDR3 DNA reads TGTGCCAGCATGAACTCGGGACAGGGGGCAAATGAGCAGTTCTTC.

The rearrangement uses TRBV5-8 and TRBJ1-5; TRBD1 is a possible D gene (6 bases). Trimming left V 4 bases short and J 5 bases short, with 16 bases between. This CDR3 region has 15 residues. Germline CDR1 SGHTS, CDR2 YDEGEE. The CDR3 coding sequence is TGTGCCAGCAGCGGGGGGGGGACACTGGATCAGCCCCAGCATTTT. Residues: CASSGGGTLDQPQHF.

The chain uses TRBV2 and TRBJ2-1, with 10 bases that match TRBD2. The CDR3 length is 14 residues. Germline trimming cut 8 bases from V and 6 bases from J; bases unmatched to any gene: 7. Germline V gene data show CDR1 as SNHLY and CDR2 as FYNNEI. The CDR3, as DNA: TGTGCCAGCGAAGCGGGGGGGCCTGGCAATGAGCAGTTCTTC. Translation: CASEAGGPGNEQFF.

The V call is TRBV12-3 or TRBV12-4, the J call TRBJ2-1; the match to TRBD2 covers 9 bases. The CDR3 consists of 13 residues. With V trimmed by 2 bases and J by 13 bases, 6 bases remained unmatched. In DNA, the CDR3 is TGTGCCAGCAGTTTATCGAGCGGGGGGCAACAGTTCTTC. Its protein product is CASSLSSGGQQFF.